These 18 T cell receptor beta chains were sequenced from one sample in a study of human T cells and chemical hapten exposure. TCRdb analysed the RACE reads with MiXCR anew, one entry per CDR3 protein. The sample yields about 270,000 distinct CDR3 sequences, approximately 8% seen once. Time point described: pre-sensitization, week 0. Treatment noted: therapeutic diphenylcyclopropenone sensitization with weekly scalp DPC. This material consisted of whole blood, taken in connection with sensitization to the hapten diphenylcyclopropenone (DPC). The source is a man aged 18 to 35 with alopecia areata. Some clones in this sample may be carry-over from other donors' samples.

This clonotype was seen a handful of times. The rearrangement joins TRBV4-2 to TRBJ2-7; D gene unclear. Trimming took off 3 bases at V and 2 bases at J, with 14 bases between the two ends. The CDR3 contains 15 residues. Per the germline V gene, CDR1 is LGHNA and CDR2 is YNFKEQ. The CDR3, as DNA: TGTGCCAGCAGCCATAGTAGCCGAGCCCCCTACGAGCAGTACTTC. Translated: CASSHSSRAPYEQYF.

This rearrangement joins TRBV12-3 or TRBV12-4 to TRBJ2-3, with TRBD2 matching 14 bases. The length of the CDR3 is 17 residues. V dropped 0 bases and J dropped 6; count of bases not matched to a gene: 5. CDR3: CASSLATSGGAWDTQYF. The CDR3, as DNA: TGTGCCAGCAGTTTAGCGACTAGCGGGGGGGCCTGGGATACGCAGTATTTT.

This clonotype was seen ten or more times. V gene TRBV28 combines with J gene TRBJ1-1; no firm D call. Germline V gene sequence: CDR1 MDHEN, CDR2 SYDVKM. There are 12 residues in the CDR3. V gave up 6 bases and J gave up 3 bases, with 8 bases separating them. CDR3: CASSLRDTEAFF. For the CDR3, the DNA is TGTGCCAGCAGCTTAAGGGACACTGAAGCTTTCTTT.

Only a few counts were recorded for this clonotype. Sequence at one end of the junction differs from germline and may be a read error. The V gene is TRBV5-1, the J gene TRBJ2-4, with D unclear. CDR1 is SGHRS and CDR2 is YFSETQ in the germline V gene. This CDR3 is built from 15 residues. The CDR3 is CASSLTGGPEEPPDF. Here the CDR3 DNA reads TGCGCCAGCAGCTTGACCGGTGGACCTGAAGAGCCCCCGGACTTC. Based on the CDR3 plus reference TRBV5-1 and TRBJ2-4, the full variable domain is KAGVTQTPRYLIKTRGQQVTLSCSPISGHRSVSWYQQTPGQGLQFLFEYFSETQRNKGNFPGRFSGRQFSNSRSEMNVSTLELGDSALYLCASSLTGGPEEPPDFGAGTRLSVL.

The chain has TRBV10-3 and TRBJ2-1; D perhaps matches TRBD1 (6 bases). This CDR3 is 15 amino acids long. The ends were cut back, 5 bases at V and 4 bases at J, with 15 bases in the middle. Germline V gives CDR1 ENHRY, CDR2 SYGVKD. In nucleotides, the CDR3 is TGTGCCATCAGTAGTCCCGGGACACAATACAATGAGCAGTTCTTC. As protein: CAISSPGTQYNEQFF.

The chain recombines TRBV5-6 with TRBJ1-1; D unresolved. V lost 3 bases and J lost 1, with 7 bases in between. Germline lookup yields CDR1 SGHDT and CDR2 YYEEEE. The CDR3 has 13 amino acids. The CDR3 coding sequence is TGTGCCAGCAGCTCTGGCACGAACACTGAAGCTTTCTTT. Its protein product is CASSSGTNTEAFF. Complete variable domain (other parts from reference TRBV5-6 and TRBJ1-1): DAGVTQSPTHLIKTRGQQVTLRCSPKSGHDTVSWYQQALGQGPQFIFQYYEEEERQRGNFPDRFSGHQFPNYSSELNVNALLLGDSALYLCASSSGTNTEAFFGQGTRLTVV.

This rearrangement joins TRBV12-3 or TRBV12-4 to TRBJ1-5, with a possible D match to TRBD1 (6 bases). CDR3 length: 15 amino acids. The V gene lost 1 base and the J gene lost 6 bases, with 13 bases spanning the gap. For the CDR3, the DNA is TGTGCCAGCAGTTTAGGGGCAGGGGAAAGTCAGCCCCAGCATTTT. Translated: CASSLGAGESQPQHF.

This clonotype was seen more than once but under ten times. The rearrangement joins TRBV14 to TRBJ2-7; a possible D gene is TRBD1 (6 bases). Germline CDR1 is SGHDN and CDR2 is FVKESK. The CDR3 totals 14 residues. V was trimmed by 1 base and J by 5 bases, leaving 12 bases between them. CDR3 loop: CASSQAGAGDEQYF. The CDR3 DNA is TGTGCCAGCAGCCAAGCAGGGGCAGGGGACGAGCAGTACTTC.

This clonotype was seen a handful of times. This chain uses TRBV5-1 with TRBJ2-7; D uncertain. Trimming took off 3 bases at V and 2 bases at J, with 15 bases between the two ends. Germline V gene data show CDR1 as SGHRS and CDR2 as YFSETQ. CDR3 length equals 15 residues. CDR3 sequence (DNA): TGCGCCAGCAGCTCGGAAGGTATTGAACCCTACGAGCAGTACTTC. Amino acid sequence: CASSSEGIEPYEQYF.

CDR3 bases: TGTGCCAGCAGCTGGGAAGGGTCCAGCTCCTATAATTCACCCCTCCACTTT. Translating it yields CASSWEGSSSYNSPLHF. The rearrangement uses TRBV6-5 and TRBJ1-6, with unresolved D. Between the trimmed V and J ends, which lost 6 bases and 0 bases, there was a span of 15 bases. The CDR3 has 17 residues. The germline V gene encodes CDR1 MNHEY and CDR2 SVGAGI.

This clonotype has a count of ten or more. The chain carries TRBV12-3 or TRBV12-4 and TRBJ1-6; TRBD1 matches 9 bases. J lost 10 bases, V lost 5 bases, and 6 bases had no gene match. CDR3 length: 14 amino acids. The CDR3 nucleotides read TGTGCCAGCAGTCTGCCGGGACAGGGATCACCCCTCCACTTT. Its translation: CASSLPGQGSPLHF.

This clonotype has a handful of counts. This chain links TRBV7-2 with TRBJ1-1; tentative D call: TRBD1 (5 bases). V lost 2 bases and J lost 6, with 16 bases in between. CDR3 length: 15 residues. Germline V CDR1 and CDR2: SGHTA, FQGNSA. Here the CDR3 DNA reads TGTGCCAGCAGCTTACCCGGGGCCCTAGGCTCTGAAGCTTTCTTT. Residues: CASSLPGALGSEAFF.

The chain links TRBV7-2 to TRBJ2-1, with 8 bases fitting TRBD2. Germline trimming cut 3 bases from V and 6 bases from J; bases unmatched to any gene: 4. The CDR3 is 14 amino acids. Per germline, CDR1 SGHTA and CDR2 FQGNSA. CDR3 coding DNA: TGTGCCAGCAGCTTCCAGCGGGGGCGCAATGAGCAGTTCTTC. It yields the protein CASSFQRGRNEQFF.

This clonotype occurred a few times. The rearrangement uses TRBV12-3 or TRBV12-4 and TRBJ1-2, with a weak D call TRBD1 (5 bases). The V end was cut by 6 bases, the J end by 6 bases, with 20 bases between. The CDR3 totals 15 residues. CDR3 nucleotide sequence: TGTGCCAGCAGGCGATGGGGGGACGGAATGGATGGCTACACCTTC. Its translation: CASRRWGDGMDGYTF.

The rearrangement links TRBV12-3 or TRBV12-4 to TRBJ2-4; the D gene could be TRBD1 or TRBD2 (5 bases each). The CDR3 runs to 16 residues. Trimming cost V 5 bases and J 4 bases, with 18 bases left between them. CDR3: CASSPLAGRGKNIQYF. DNA of the CDR3: TGTGCCAGCAGTCCTTTGGCAGGGCGCGGGAAAAACATTCAGTACTTC.

This clonotype has a handful of counts. The V gene is TRBV4-3, the J gene TRBJ1-1; D may be TRBD1 (6 bases). CDR3 size: 14 residues. Germline CDR1 LGHNA, CDR2 YSLEER. Trimming shortened V by 0 bases and J by 4 bases, and 9 bases separated the two germline ends. Written as DNA, the CDR3 is TGCGCCAGCAGCCAAGATCCAGGGGTCACTGAAGCTTTCTTT. Translating it yields CASSQDPGVTEAFF.

V gene TRBV9 combines with J gene TRBJ1-6; no firm D call. CDR1 and CDR2 from the germline V gene are SGDLS and YYNGEE. The CDR3 is 15 residues long. Trimming took 0 bases from V and 10 from J, leaving 14 bases between them. For the CDR3, the DNA is TGTGCCAGCAGCGTAGACTATACCGTAATCTCACCCCTCCACTTT. Translation gives CASSVDYTVISPLHF.

This chain joins TRBV28 and TRBJ2-5; D possibly matches TRBD1 or TRBD2 (5 bases each). There are 12 residues in the CDR3. Germline loops: CDR1 MDHEN, CDR2 SYDVKM. V was clipped by 6 bases and J by 10 bases, with 15 bases between them. This chain's CDR3 is CASRDLVGDQYF. DNA of the CDR3: TGTGCCAGCAGGGACTTAGTAGGGGACCAGTACTTC.